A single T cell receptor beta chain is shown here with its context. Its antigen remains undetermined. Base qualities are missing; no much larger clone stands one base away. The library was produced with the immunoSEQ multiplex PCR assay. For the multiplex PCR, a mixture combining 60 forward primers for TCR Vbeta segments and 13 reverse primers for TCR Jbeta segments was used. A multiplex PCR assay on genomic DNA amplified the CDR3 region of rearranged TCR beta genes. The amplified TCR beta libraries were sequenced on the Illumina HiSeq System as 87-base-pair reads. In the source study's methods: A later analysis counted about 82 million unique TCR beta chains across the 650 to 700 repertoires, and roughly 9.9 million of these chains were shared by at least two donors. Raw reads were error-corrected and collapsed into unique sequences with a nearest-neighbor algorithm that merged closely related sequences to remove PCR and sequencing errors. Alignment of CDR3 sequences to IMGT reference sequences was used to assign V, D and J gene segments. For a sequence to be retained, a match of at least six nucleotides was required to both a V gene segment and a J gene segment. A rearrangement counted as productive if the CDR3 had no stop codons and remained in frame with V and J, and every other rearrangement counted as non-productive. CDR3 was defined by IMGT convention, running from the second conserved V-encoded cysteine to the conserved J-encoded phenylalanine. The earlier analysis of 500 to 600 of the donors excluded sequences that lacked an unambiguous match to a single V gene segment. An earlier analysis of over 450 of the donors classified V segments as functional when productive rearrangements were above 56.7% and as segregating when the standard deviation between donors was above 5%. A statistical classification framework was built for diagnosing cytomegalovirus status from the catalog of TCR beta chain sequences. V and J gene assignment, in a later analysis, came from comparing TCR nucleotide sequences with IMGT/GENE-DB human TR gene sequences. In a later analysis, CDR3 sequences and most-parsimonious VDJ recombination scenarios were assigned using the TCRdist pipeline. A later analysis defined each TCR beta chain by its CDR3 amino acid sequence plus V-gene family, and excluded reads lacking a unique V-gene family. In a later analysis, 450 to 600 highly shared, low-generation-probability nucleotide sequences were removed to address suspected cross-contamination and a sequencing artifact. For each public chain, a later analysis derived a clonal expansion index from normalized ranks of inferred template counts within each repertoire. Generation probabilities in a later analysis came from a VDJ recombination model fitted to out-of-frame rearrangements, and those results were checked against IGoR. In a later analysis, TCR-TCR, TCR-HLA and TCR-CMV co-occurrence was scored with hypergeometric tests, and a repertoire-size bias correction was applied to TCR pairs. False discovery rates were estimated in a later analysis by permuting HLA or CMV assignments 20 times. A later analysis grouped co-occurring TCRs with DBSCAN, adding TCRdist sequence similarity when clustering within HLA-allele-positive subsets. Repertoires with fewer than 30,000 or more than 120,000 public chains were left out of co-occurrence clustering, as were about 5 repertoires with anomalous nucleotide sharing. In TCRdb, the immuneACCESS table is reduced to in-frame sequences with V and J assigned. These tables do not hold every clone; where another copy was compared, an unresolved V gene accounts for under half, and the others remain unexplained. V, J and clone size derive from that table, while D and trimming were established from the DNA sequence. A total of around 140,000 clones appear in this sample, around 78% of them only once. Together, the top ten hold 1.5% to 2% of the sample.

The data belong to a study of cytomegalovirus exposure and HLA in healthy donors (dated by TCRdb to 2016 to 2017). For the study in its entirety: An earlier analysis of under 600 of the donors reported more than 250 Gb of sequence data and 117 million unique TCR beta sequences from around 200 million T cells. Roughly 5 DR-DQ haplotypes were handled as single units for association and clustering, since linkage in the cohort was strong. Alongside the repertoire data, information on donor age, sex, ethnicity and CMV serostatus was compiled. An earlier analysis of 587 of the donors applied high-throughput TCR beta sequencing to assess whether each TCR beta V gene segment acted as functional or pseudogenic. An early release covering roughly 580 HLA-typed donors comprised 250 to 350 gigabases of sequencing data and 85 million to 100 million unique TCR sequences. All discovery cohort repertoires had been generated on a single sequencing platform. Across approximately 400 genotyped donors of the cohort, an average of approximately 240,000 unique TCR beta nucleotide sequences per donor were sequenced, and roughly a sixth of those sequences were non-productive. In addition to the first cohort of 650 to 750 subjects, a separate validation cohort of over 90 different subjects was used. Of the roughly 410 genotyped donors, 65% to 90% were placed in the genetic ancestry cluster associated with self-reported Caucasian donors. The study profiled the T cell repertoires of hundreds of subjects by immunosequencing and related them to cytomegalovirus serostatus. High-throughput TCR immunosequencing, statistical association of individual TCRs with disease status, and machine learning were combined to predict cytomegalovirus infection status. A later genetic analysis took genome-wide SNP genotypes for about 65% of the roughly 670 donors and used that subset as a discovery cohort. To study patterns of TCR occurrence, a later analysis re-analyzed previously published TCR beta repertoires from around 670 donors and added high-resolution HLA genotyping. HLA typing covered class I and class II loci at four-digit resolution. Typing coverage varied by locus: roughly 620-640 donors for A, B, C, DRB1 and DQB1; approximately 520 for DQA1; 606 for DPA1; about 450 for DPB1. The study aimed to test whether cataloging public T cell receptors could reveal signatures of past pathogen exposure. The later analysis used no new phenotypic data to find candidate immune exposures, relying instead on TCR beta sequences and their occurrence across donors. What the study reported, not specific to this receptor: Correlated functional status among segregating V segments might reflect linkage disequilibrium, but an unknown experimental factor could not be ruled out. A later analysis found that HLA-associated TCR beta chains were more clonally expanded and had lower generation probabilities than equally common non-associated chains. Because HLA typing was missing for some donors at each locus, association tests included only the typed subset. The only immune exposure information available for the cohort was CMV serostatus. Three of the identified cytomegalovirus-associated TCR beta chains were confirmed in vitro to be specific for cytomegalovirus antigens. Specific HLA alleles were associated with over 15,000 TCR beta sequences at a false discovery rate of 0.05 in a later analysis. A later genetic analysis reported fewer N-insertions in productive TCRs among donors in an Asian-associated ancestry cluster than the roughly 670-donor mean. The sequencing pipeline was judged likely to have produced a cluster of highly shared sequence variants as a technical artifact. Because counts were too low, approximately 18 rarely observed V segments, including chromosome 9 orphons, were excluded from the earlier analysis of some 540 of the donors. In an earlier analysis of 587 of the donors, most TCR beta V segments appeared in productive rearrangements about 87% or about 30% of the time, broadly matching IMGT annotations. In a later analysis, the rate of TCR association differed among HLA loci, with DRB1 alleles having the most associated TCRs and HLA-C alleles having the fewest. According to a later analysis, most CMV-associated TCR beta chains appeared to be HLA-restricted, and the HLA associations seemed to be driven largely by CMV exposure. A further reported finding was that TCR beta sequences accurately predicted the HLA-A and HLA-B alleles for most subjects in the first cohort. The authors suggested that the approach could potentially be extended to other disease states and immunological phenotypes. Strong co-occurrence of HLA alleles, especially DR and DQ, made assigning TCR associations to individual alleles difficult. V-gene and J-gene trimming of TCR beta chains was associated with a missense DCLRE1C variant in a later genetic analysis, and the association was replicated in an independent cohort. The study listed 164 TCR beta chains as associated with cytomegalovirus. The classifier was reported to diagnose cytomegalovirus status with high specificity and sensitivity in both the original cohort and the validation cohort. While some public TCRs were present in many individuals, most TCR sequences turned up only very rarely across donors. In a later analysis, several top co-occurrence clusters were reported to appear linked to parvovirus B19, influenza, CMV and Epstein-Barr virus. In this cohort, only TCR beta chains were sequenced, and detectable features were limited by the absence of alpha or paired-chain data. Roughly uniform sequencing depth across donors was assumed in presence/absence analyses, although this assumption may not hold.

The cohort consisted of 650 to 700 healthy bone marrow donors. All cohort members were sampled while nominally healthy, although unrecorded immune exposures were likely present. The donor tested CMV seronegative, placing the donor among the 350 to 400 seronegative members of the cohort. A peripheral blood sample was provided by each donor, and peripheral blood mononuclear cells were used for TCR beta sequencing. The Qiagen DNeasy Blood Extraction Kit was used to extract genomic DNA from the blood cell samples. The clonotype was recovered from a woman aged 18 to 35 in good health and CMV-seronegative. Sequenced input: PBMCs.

This receptor carries the CDR3 CAISEDRDTEAFF. The DNA sequence is TGTGCCATCAGTGAGGACAGGGACACTGAAGCTTTCTTT. The V gene is TRBV10-3 and the J gene is TRBJ1-1; 7 bases in between match TRBD1. Measured from the cysteine to the phenylalanine, the CDR3 is 13 residues long. The read is trimmed to its CDR3 DNA, 39 bases read in frame from base 1. V is pruned by 2 bases and J by 3 bases, leaving 0 bases of the junction without a gene match. Sequences ENHRY (CDR1) and SYGVKD (CDR2) are obtained from the germline V gene.